The 15 T cell receptor beta chains reported below all come from one sample, sequenced in a study of blood T cell repertoires in COVID-19. Some clones are missing from TCRdb's copy, which holds only in-frame ones; the method was immunoSEQ multiplex PCR. The table has 200,000 to 300,000 clones, 84% seen once. Sequencing was performed on peripheral blood. The receptors stem from a human donor in a cohort sampled during active COVID-19.

The genes are TRBV21-1 and TRBJ2-3; TRBD2 was called by the table and not checked on the DNA. TRBV21-1 is designated a pseudogene. This CDR3 contains 19 residues. CDR3 nucleotide sequence: TGTGCCAGCAGCAATAGGGACGCTCTTCGTGGGAGGTTCGCAGATACGCAGTATTTT. Its protein is CASSNRDALRGRFADTQYF.

This chain links TRBV5-4 with TRBJ1-1; TRBD1 might be the D (6 bases). This CDR3 has 14 residues. In germline, CDR1 is SGHNT, CDR2 YYREEE (reference sequence). V was shortened by 6 bases and J by 7 bases, with 19 bases between the two germline ends. In DNA form, the CDR3 reads TGTGCCAGCAACCCCGCGGGGGGGCCCGTTGAAGCTTTCTTT. It specifies CASNPAGGPVEAFF.

The rearrangement links TRBV29-1 to TRBJ1-2; D not resolved. Germline values: CDR1 SQVTM, CDR2 ANQGSEA. V shed 3 bases and J shed 0 bases, with 8 bases lying between them. CDR3 size: 13 residues. The CDR3 DNA follows: TGCAGCGTTGACGTAGATCCTAACTATGGCTACACCTTC. Its protein is CSVDVDPNYGYTF.

CDR3 amino acids: CASSPGQANTGELFF. The CDR3 nucleotides read TGTGCCAGCTCCCCCGGACAGGCGAACACCGGGGAGCTGTTTTTT. This chain uses TRBV18 with TRBJ2-2; 7 bases are a match to TRBD1. The junction had 4 bases not matched to a gene; V was cut back by 6 bases and J by 0 bases. Germline V gene lookup returns CDR1 KGHSH and CDR2 LQKENI. This CDR3 has 15 residues.

V usage is TRBV5-5 and J usage is TRBJ2-7, with 7 bases aligning to TRBD1. There are 15 residues in the CDR3. Germline CDR1 is SGHKS and CDR2 is YYEKEE (reference sequence). V lost 2 bases and J lost 2; bases outside the gene matches: 7. CDR3 amino acids: CASSFEGASAYEQYF. The DNA for the CDR3 is TGTGCCAGCAGCTTTGAGGGGGCCTCCGCCTACGAGCAGTACTTC.

This clone was seen a handful of times. The V gene is TRBV15, the J gene TRBJ2-1, with 11 positions matching TRBD2. This CDR3 region has 21 residues. CDR1 LNHNV and CDR2 YYDKDF come from the germline V gene (reference sequence). With V trimmed by 3 bases and J by 6 bases, 22 bases remained unmatched. The CDR3 loop is CATSRGLRLAGGPKVFNEQFF. CDR3 bases: TGTGCCACCAGCAGGGGGCTTCGTTTAGCGGGAGGGCCAAAGGTTTTCAATGAGCAGTTCTTC.

Only a few counts were recorded for this clone. The rearrangement links TRBV24-1 to TRBJ2-1; D perhaps matches TRBD2 (6 bases). CDR3 size: 12 residues. The V gene's germline CDR1 is KGHDR and CDR2 SFDVKD. The ends were cut back, 10 bases at V and 4 bases at J, with 10 bases in the middle. Here the CDR3 DNA reads TGTGCCACAGCTAGCGAATACAATGAGCAGTTCTTC. This sequence encodes CATASEYNEQFF.

The chain employs TRBV6-2 or TRBV6-3 and TRBJ1-6; no clear D. The V and J ends lost 0 bases and 9 bases respectively, with 12 bases between them. The CDR3 is 15 residues long. Germline V gene lookup returns CDR1 MNHEY and CDR2 SVGEGT. Here the CDR3 DNA reads TGTGCCAGCAGTTACTCGGCCTCCGAGGGTTCACCCCTCCACTTT. Amino acid sequence: CASSYSASEGSPLHF.

The V and J genes are TRBV19 and TRBJ2-7; tentative D call: TRBD1 (5 bases). Germline V CDR1 and CDR2: LNHDA, SQIVND (reference sequence). The CDR3 is made up of 13 amino acids. V lost 6 bases and J lost 3, with 12 bases in between. The CDR3 sequence: CASRYRIGYEQYF. CDR3 nucleotides: TGTGCCAGTAGATACAGGATAGGCTACGAGCAGTACTTC.

The chain carries TRBV19 and TRBJ2-4; TRBD2 might be the D (6 bases). In germline, CDR1 is LNHDA, CDR2 SQIVND (reference sequence). This CDR3 contains 16 residues. The ends were cut back, 5 bases at V and 1 base at J, with 15 bases in the middle. CDR3 residues: CASSPSRGAAKNIQYF. The CDR3, as DNA: TGTGCCAGTAGTCCCTCGCGGGGAGCGGCCAAAAACATTCAGTACTTC.

The rearrangement uses TRBV7-9 and TRBJ1-3; 7 bases agree with TRBD1. The ends lost 1 base at V and 5 bases at J; junction bases unmatched: 14. CDR3 length: 18 amino acids. CDR1 is SEHNR and CDR2 is FQNEAQ in the germline V gene (reference sequence). CDR3 in amino acids: CASSLEKGTVKARNTIYF. Written as DNA, the CDR3 is TGTGCCAGCAGCTTAGAAAAAGGGACAGTCAAAGCCAGAAACACCATATATTTT.

V is TRBV5-1 and J is TRBJ1-2; TRBD1 is a possible D gene (5 bases). Looked up from germline, CDR1 is SGHRS and CDR2 is YFSETQ. This CDR3 has 13 amino acids. Trimming pared 3 bases from V and 5 bases from J, leaving 11 bases between. The CDR3: CASSSMTDYGYTF. The CDR3 coding sequence is TGCGCCAGCAGCTCCATGACAGATTATGGCTACACCTTC.

The CDR3 loop is CASSSSGLVQFF. The CDR3 bases are TGCGCCAGCAGCTCCTCGGGACTAGTACAGTTCTTC. The V and J genes are TRBV5-1 and TRBJ2-1; 8 nucleotides align to TRBD2. CDR1 and CDR2 (germline): SGHRS, YFSETQ. Losses at the gene ends were 3 bases for V and 13 bases for J; bases not matched to a gene: 6. The CDR3 is 12 residues long.

The chain recombines TRBV5-5 with TRBJ1-4; D gene uncertain. Germline CDR1 reads SGHKS; CDR2 reads YYEKEE (reference sequence). The CDR3 is made up of 15 amino acids. Between the trimmed V and J ends, which lost 0 bases and 0 bases, there was a span of 6 bases. The CDR3 DNA follows: TGTGCCAGCAGCTTGGGACGGGCAACTAATGAAAAACTGTTTTTT. Translation gives CASSLGRATNEKLFF. Full variable domain (rest looked up from reference TRBV5-5 and TRBJ1-4): DAGVTQSPTHLIKTRGQQVTLRCSPISGHKSVSWYQQVLGQGPQFIFQYYEKEERGRGNFPDRFSARQFPNYSSELNVNALLLGDSALYLCASSLGRATNEKLFFGSGTQLSVL.

This chain links TRBV14 with TRBJ2-7; TRBD1 might be the D (6 bases). The CDR3 totals 14 residues. V gave up 2 bases and J gave up 3 bases, with 11 bases separating them. Germline V gene sequence: CDR1 SGHDN, CDR2 FVKESK. CDR3: CASSQLTGYYEQYF. CDR3 DNA sequence: TGTGCCAGCAGCCAACTGACAGGCTACTACGAGCAGTACTTC.